This TCR beta chain stems from a study of cytomegalovirus exposure and HLA in healthy donors. Study-wide points: Apparent HLA restriction characterized most CMV-associated TCR beta chains in a later analysis. Later analysis identified several of the most significant clusters that appeared linked to common viral pathogens. As a later analysis showed, a missense DCLRE1C variant was linked to trimming of TCR beta V- and J-genes.

With 60 Vbeta and 13 Jbeta primers, the PCR was carried out. Using immunoSEQ multiplex PCR, the repertoire was profiled, and TCRdb retains in-frame clones only, with some absent. The table lists approximately 80,000 clones, approximately 69% of them singletons. The CDR3 consists of 14 residues. J lost 8 bases, V lost 0 bases, and 6 bases had no gene match. Per the germline V gene, CDR1 is SGHRS and CDR2 is YFSETQ. In regard to this clone: Its target is unknown.

The sample consisted of PBMCs. The sequence derives from a man aged 30 to 45 in good health and CMV-seropositive. The V gene is TRBV5-1, the J gene TRBJ1-1, with 8 nucleotides matching TRBD1. CDR3 DNA: TGCGCCAGCAGCTTGGAATTTGGGGACAGGGAAGCTTTCTTT. As protein: CASSLEFGDREAFF. The full variable domain, with the rest looked up from reference TRBV5-1 and TRBJ1-1, is KAGVTQTPRYLIKTRGQQVTLSCSPISGHRSVSWYQQTPGQGLQFLFEYFSETQRNKGNFPGRFSGRQFSNSRSEMNVSTLELGDSALYLCASSLEFGDREAFFGQGTRLTVV.